The 12 T cell receptor beta chains below all came from one sample that was sequenced in a study of T cells in women clearing cervical HPV infection. Method: immunoSEQ multiplex PCR; TCRdb's copy keeps in-frame clones and lacks some. The sample has some 14,000 clones. The source material was blood buffy coat. These receptors were taken from a woman aged 18-70 years with a cervical HPV16 infection that either progressed to CIN3+ or cleared (not recorded which).

Details on this clone: Read data end 3 residues before the CDR3 end; the end is taken from the germline J gene. The rearrangement links TRBV7-9 to TRBJ1-1, with 9 nucleotides matching TRBD1. The V segment lost 5 bases and the J segment 4 bases; nucleotides outside the gene matches: 2. The CDR3 totals 13 residues. Germline V gene sequence: CDR1 SEHNR, CDR2 FQNEAQ (reference sequence). The covered CDR3 bases are TGTGCCAGCAGCCGGGACAGGGTCACTGAA. As protein: CASSRDRVTE. The full CDR3 is CASSRDRVTEAFF.

Concerning this clone itself: The observed sequence ends 3 residues before the CDR3 terminus, with the missing tail filled in from the germline J gene. The rearrangement joins TRBV19 to TRBJ1-4; 7 positions agree with TRBD1. Germline CDR1 LNHDA, CDR2 SQIVND (reference sequence). The CDR3 has 15 residues. Unmatched junction bases numbered 10, after V lost 5 bases and J lost 7 bases. The part of the CDR3 DNA that was read is TGTGCCAGTAGTGCCTCGACAGGGTATGGTGAAAAA. Translation: CASSASTGYGEK. The CDR3 as a whole reads CASSASTGYGEKLFF.

Details on this clone: Sequencing ends 3 residues short of the CDR3 end; the germline J gene provides the rest. The J gene is TRBJ2-3, the V gene TRBV6-2 or TRBV6-3, with 7 bases aligning to TRBD2. In germline, CDR1 is MNHEY, CDR2 SVGEGT. There are 13 residues in the CDR3. The V and J ends lost 6 bases and 5 bases, in that order; junction bases with no gene match: 5. The covered CDR3 bases are TGTGCCAGCAGGCCAGCGGGAAAAGATACG. It is translated as CASRPAGKDT. In full, the CDR3 reads CASRPAGKDTQYF.

Notes on this clone: The read terminates 3 residues before the CDR3 end, so the remaining end is supplied by the germline J gene. This chain uses TRBV13 with TRBJ2-2, with a tentative D call TRBD1 (5 bases). CDR1 is PRHDT, CDR2 FYEKMQ, per germline (reference sequence). The CDR3 consists of 17 residues. The germline V and J ends were trimmed by 5 bases and 0 bases, with 16 bases remaining between them. The CDR3 loop reads CASSPLVGQANTGELFF. Incomplete CDR3 DNA: TGTGCCAGCAGCCCGCTGGTCGGACAAGCGAACACCGGGGAG.

Comments on this clone: With the read ending 3 residues before the CDR3 end, the germline J gene is used to fill in that end. V usage is TRBV20-1 and J usage is TRBJ2-1; D unclear. The V end was cut by 0 bases, the J end by 5 bases, with 17 bases between. The CDR3 is 16 amino acids. Germline V CDR1 and CDR2: DFQATT, SNEGSKA (reference sequence). The CDR3 bases that were read are TGCAGTGCTAGAGATCTTAGCCTCGGTCCTCACAATGAG. Translation gives CSARDLSLGPHNE. Given in full, the CDR3 is CSARDLSLGPHNEQFF.

Of note for this clone: Read sequence stops 3 residues before the CDR3 end, and the germline J gene provides the missing end. This chain joins TRBV6-1 and TRBJ2-5; 7 bases map to TRBD1. Germline V gene data show CDR1 as MNHNS and CDR2 as SASEGT. V gave up 3 bases and J gave up 7 bases; unmatched junction bases: 5. This CDR3 region has 13 residues. The CDR3 region is CASSDRQGGTQYF. The DNA read from the CDR3 is TGTGCCAGCAGTGATAGACAGGGTGGGACC.

In regard to this clone: Read sequence stops 3 residues before the CDR3 end, and the germline J gene provides the missing end. The chain carries TRBV20-1 and TRBJ1-5; D remains ambiguous. The CDR3 spans 14 residues. V was cut by 1 base and J by 7 bases, with 14 bases left in between. Germline V gene sequence: CDR1 DFQATT, CDR2 SNEGSKA (reference sequence). CDR3 sequence reads: CSARAQRGSQPQHF. The sequenced part of the CDR3 DNA is TGCAGTGCTAGAGCACAGCGGGGTTCCCAGCCC.

About this clone itself: The read finishes 3 residues shy of the CDR3 end, and the germline J gene is used to complete it. The J gene is TRBJ2-3, the V gene TRBV10-2, with D perhaps matching TRBD1 (6 bases). The V end was cut by 5 bases, the J end by 0 bases, with 12 bases between. Per the germline V gene, CDR1 is WSHSY and CDR2 is SAAADI. The CDR3 runs to 15 residues. CDR3 in amino acids: CASSTGNPSTDTQYF. The part of the CDR3 DNA that was read is TGCGCCAGCAGTACAGGGAACCCTAGCACAGATACG.

About this clone: The read gets to within 3 residues of the CDR3 end, and the germline J gene fills in the rest. V usage is TRBV7-2 and J usage is TRBJ2-1, with a possible D match to TRBD2 (6 bases). The length of the CDR3 is 13 residues. CDR1 is SGHTA, CDR2 FQGNSA, per germline. Trimming pared 4 bases from V and 4 bases from J, leaving 8 bases between. The covered CDR3 bases are TGTGCCAGCAGCTCCGGACTATACAATGAG. Its translation: CASSSGLYNE. In full, the CDR3 is CASSSGLYNEQFF.

In regard to this clone: Read sequence stops 3 residues before the CDR3 end, and the germline J gene provides the missing end. This chain links TRBV18 with TRBJ2-3; TRBD1 agrees at 8 bases. The CDR3 consists of 16 residues. CDR1 is KGHSH, CDR2 LQKENI, per germline. CDR3 DNA, as far as it was read: TGTGCCAGCTCACCCGGTACAGGGGGGAACAATCAGCCG. Protein product: CASSPGTGGNNQP. The CDR3 as a whole reads CASSPGTGGNNQPQYF.

Turning to this clone: The CDR3 end lies 3 residues beyond the end of the read and is filled in from the germline J gene. This chain connects TRBV20-1 to TRBJ2-2; D is perhaps TRBD1 (7 bases). V lost 7 bases and J 2 bases, leaving 14 bases between the germline ends. The CDR3 sequence is 14 residues long. The germline V gene has CDR1 DFQATT and CDR2 SNEGSKA (reference sequence). Partial CDR3 DNA: TGCAGTGGGAGGGGGCTGACAAACACCGGGGAG. Protein product: CSGRGLTNTGE. The entire CDR3 protein is CSGRGLTNTGELFF.

Remarks on this clone: The missing CDR3 end, 3 residues past where the read stops, is filled in from the germline J gene. The chain has TRBV5-1 and TRBJ2-7; 7 positions agree with TRBD1. The CDR3 totals 16 residues. J was trimmed by 0 bases and V by 4 bases; bases with no gene match: 10. Germline-derived CDR1 and CDR2 are SGHRS and YFSETQ. This CDR3 reads CASSGISTGYSYEQYF. The sequenced part of the CDR3 DNA is TGCGCCAGCAGCGGAATATCGACAGGGTACTCCTACGAG.